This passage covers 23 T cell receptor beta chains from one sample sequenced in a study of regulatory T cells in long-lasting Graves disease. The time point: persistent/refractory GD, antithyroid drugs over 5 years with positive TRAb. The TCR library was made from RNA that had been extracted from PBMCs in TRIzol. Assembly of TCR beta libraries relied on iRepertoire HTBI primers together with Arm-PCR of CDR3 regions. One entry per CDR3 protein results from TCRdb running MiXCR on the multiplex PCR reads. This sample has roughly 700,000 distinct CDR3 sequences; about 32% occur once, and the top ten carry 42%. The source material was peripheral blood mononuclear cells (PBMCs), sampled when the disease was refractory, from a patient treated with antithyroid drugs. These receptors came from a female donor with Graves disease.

The CDR3 DNA is TGTGCCAGCTCACAAACCGGGACTAGCAGCTACGAGCAGTACTTC. Amino acids: CASSQTGTSSYEQYF. This chain connects TRBV18 to TRBJ2-7; TRBD2 matches at 9 bases. V lost 4 bases to trimming and J lost 3 bases; unmatched junction nucleotides: 7. The CDR3 extends over 15 amino acids. Germline V gene data show CDR1 as KGHSH and CDR2 as LQKENI.

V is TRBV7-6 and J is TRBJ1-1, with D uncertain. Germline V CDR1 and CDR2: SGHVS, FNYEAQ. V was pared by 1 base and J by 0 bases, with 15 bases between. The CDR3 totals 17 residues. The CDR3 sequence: CASSLGELQTMNTEAFF. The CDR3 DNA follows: TGTGCCAGCAGCTTAGGGGAGCTACAAACCATGAACACTGAAGCTTTCTTT.

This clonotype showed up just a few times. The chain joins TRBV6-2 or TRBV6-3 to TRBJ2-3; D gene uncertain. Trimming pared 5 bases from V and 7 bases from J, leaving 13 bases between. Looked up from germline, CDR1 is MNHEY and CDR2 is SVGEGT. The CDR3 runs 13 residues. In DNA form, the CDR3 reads TGTGCCAGCAGTGAATCGGGCGGTAATACGCAGTATTTT. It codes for CASSESGGNTQYF.

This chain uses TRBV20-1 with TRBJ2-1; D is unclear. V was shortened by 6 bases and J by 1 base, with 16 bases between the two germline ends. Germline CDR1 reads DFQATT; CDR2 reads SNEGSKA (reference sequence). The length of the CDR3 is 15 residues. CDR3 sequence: CSAAPLEASYNEQFF. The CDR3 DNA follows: TGCAGTGCAGCCCCCCTAGAAGCTTCCTACAATGAGCAGTTCTTC.

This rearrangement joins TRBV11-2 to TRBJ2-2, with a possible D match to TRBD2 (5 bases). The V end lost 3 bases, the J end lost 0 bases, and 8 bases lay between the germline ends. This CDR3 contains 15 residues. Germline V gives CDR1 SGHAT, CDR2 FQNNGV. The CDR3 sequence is CASSFSGSNTGELFF. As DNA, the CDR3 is TGTGCCAGCAGCTTTTCGGGATCGAACACCGGGGAGCTGTTTTTT.

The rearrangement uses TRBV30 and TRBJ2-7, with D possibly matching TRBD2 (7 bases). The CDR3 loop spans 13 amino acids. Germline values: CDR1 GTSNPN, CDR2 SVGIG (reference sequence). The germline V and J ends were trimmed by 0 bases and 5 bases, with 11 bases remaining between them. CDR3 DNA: TGTGCCTGGAGTGTAGGCGGGGGCGACGAGCAGTACTTC. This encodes CAWSVGGGDEQYF.

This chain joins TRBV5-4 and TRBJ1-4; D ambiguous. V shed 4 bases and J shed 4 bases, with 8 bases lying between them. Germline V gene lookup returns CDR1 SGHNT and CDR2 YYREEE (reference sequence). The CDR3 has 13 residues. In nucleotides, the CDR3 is TGTGCCAGCAGCGCGAAGATTAATGAAAAACTGTTTTTT. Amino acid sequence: CASSAKINEKLFF. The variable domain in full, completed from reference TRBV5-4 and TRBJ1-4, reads ETGVTQSPTHLIKTRGQQVTLRCSSQSGHNTVSWYQQALGQGPQFIFQYYREEENGRGNFPPRFSGLQFPNYSSELNVNALELDDSALYLCASSAKINEKLFFGSGTQLSVL.

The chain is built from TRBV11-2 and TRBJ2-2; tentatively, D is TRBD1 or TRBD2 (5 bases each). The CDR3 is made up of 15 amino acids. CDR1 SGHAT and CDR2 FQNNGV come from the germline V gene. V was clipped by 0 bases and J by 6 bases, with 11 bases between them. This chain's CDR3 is CASSLDVGVAGELFF. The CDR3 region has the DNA TGTGCCAGCAGCTTAGACGTGGGGGTGGCCGGGGAGCTGTTTTTT.

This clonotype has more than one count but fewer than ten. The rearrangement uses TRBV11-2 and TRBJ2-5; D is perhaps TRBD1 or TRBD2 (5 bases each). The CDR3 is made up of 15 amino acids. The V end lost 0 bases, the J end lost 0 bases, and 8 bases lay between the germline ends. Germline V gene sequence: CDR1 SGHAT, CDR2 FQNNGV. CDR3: CASSLDVGDQETQYF. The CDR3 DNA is TGTGCCAGCAGCTTAGATGTGGGGGACCAAGAGACCCAGTACTTC.

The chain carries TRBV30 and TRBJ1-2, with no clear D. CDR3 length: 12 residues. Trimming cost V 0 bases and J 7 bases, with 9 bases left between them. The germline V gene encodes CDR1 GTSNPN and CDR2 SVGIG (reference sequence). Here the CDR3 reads CAWSVEQSGYTF. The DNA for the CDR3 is TGTGCCTGGAGTGTAGAGCAATCTGGCTACACCTTC.

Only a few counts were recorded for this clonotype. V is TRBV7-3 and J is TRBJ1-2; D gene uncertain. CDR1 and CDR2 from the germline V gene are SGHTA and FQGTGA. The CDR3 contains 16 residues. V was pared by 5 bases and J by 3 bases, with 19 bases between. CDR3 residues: CASSLSPGEAHYGYTF. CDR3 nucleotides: TGTGCCAGCAGCCTCTCGCCTGGGGAGGCCCACTATGGCTACACCTTC.

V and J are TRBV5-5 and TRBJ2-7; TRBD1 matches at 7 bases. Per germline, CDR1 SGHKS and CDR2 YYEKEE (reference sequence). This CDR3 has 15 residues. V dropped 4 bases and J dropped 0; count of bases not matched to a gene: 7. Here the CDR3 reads CASSPQGSFSYEQYF. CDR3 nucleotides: TGTGCCAGCAGCCCACAGGGGTCCTTCTCCTACGAGCAGTACTTC.

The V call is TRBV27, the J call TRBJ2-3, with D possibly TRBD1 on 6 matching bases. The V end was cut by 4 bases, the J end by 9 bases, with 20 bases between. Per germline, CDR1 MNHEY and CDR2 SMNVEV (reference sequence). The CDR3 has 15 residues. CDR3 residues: CASSSLPLQGDTQYF. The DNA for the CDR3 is TGTGCCAGCAGTTCCCTTCCCCTACAGGGAGACACGCAGTATTTT.

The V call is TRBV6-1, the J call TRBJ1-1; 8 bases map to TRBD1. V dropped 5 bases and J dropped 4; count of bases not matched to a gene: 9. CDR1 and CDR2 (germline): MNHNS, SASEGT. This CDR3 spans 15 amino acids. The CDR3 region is CASSRTGWSGTEAFF. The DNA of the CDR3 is TGTGCCAGCAGTAGGACAGGGTGGAGTGGCACTGAAGCTTTCTTT.

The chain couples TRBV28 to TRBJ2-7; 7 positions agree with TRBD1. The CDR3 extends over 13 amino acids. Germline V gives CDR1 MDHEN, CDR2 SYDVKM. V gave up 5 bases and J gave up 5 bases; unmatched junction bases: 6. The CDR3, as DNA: TGTGCCAGCAGTCCGACAGGGACAAACGAGCAGTACTTC. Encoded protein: CASSPTGTNEQYF. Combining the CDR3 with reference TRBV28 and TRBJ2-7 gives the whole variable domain DVKVTQSSRYLVKRTGEKVFLECVQDMDHENMFWYRQDPGLGLRLIYFSYDVKMKEKGDIPEGYSVSREKKERFSLILESASTNQTSMYLCASSPTGTNEQYFGPGTRLTVT.

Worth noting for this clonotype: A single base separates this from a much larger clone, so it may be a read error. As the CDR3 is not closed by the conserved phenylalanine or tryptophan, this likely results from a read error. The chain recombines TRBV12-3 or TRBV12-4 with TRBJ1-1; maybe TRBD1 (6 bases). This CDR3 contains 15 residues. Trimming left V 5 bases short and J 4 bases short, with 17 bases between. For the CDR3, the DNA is TGTGCCAGCAGTACGGGACATCCCGAGGGCACTGAAGCTTTCCTT. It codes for CASSTGHPEGTEAFL.

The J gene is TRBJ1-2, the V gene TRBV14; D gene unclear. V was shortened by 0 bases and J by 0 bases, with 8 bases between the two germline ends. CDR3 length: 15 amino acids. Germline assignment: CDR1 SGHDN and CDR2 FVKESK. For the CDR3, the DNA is TGTGCCAGCAGCCAAGATGACCGTCCTAACTATGGCTACACCTTC. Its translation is CASSQDDRPNYGYTF.

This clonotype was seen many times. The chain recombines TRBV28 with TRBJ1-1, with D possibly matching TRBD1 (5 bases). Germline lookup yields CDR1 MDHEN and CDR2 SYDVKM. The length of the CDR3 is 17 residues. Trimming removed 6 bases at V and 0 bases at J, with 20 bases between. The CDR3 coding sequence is TGTGCCAGCAGGCCCCTAACCGGGACTGCAATGAACACTGAAGCTTTCTTT. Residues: CASRPLTGTAMNTEAFF.

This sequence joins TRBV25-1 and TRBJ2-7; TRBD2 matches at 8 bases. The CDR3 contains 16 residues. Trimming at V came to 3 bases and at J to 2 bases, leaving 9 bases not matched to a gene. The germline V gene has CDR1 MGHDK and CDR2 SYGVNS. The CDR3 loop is CASSDSGSRWTYEQYF. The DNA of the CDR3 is TGTGCCAGCAGTGACAGCGGGAGCCGGTGGACCTACGAGCAGTACTTC.

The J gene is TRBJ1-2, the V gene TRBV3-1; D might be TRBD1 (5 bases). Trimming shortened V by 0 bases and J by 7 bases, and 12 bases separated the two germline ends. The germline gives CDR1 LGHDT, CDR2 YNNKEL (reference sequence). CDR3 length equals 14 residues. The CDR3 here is CASSQEGRASGYTF. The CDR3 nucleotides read TGTGCCAGCAGCCAAGAGGGCAGGGCGTCTGGCTACACCTTC.

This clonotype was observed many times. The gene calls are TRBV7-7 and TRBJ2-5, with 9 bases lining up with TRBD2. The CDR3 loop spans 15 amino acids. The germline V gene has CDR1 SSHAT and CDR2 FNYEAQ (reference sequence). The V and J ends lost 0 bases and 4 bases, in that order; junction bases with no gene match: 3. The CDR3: CASSLASGRPETQYF. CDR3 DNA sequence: TGTGCCAGCAGCTTAGCCAGCGGGAGGCCAGAGACCCAGTACTTC.

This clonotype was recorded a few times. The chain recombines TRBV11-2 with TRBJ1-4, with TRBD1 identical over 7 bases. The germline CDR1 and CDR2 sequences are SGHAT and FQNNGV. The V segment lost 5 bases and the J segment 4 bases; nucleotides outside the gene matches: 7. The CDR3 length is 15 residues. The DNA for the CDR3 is TGTGCCAGCAGCGTATCCGGGACAGTTAATGAAAAACTGTTTTTT. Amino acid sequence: CASSVSGTVNEKLFF.

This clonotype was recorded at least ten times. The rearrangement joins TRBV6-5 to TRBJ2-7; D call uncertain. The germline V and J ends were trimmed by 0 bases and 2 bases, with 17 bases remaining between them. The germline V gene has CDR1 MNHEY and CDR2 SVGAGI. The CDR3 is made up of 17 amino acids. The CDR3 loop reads CASSYSVRPTITYEQYF. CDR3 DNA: TGTGCCAGCAGTTACTCTGTACGGCCTACCATAACCTACGAGCAGTACTTC.